This T cell receptor beta chain was recorded in a study of T-cell memory formation after mild COVID-19. Study-wide context: TCR clusters showed largely donor specificity.

To note about this clonotype: What it binds is unknown.

Points from the study as a whole: Memory cells collected pre-infection included some clones that later responded, suggesting cross-reactive memory joined. CD8+ contracting clones occupied EMRA, while CD4+ ones occupied mainly CM and EM.

V lost 0 bases and J 5 bases, leaving 6 bases between the germline ends. Germline loops: CDR1 SGDLS, CDR2 YYNGEE. CDR3 length: 12 residues. cDNA libraries for TCR alpha and TCR beta, carrying sample barcodes and UMIs, came from 5'RACE with constant-segment primers. From the 5' RACE reads, TCRdb called clonotypes with MiXCR, one entry per CDR3 protein. The data hold about 600,000 distinct CDR3 sequences, with about 20% observed a single time. This receptor was taken from an adult woman who had mild COVID-19 (a few samples of this study predate the infection). Cell type and time point are not known. The chain uses TRBV9 and TRBJ2-7; no reliable D call. Sequencing input: PBMCs or a T cell subset sorted from them (not recorded which). The CDR3 region has the DNA TGTGCCAGCAGCGTAGGGGGTCACGAGCAGTACTTC. Translating it yields CASSVGGHEQYF.